This T cell receptor beta chain emerged from a study of cytomegalovirus exposure and HLA in healthy donors. The PCR had 60 Vbeta and 13 Jbeta primers. TCRdb's table, derived via immunoSEQ multiplex PCR, lists solely in-frame clones and lacks some. The sample yields 200,000 or so clones, 81% seen once. The CDR3 is 14 residues long. The V and J ends lost 4 bases and 0 bases respectively, with 11 bases between them. Per the germline V gene, CDR1 is SGHNT and CDR2 is YYREEE (reference sequence). The chain is built from TRBV5-4 and TRBJ2-7; a weak D match, TRBD2 (5 bases). Sequenced material: PBMCs. The TCR comes from a woman between 18 and 29 years old in good health and CMV-seropositive. The CDR3 sequence: CASSPDLSSYEQYF. The DNA for the CDR3 is TGTGCCAGCAGCCCGGACTTGAGCTCCTACGAGCAGTACTTC.